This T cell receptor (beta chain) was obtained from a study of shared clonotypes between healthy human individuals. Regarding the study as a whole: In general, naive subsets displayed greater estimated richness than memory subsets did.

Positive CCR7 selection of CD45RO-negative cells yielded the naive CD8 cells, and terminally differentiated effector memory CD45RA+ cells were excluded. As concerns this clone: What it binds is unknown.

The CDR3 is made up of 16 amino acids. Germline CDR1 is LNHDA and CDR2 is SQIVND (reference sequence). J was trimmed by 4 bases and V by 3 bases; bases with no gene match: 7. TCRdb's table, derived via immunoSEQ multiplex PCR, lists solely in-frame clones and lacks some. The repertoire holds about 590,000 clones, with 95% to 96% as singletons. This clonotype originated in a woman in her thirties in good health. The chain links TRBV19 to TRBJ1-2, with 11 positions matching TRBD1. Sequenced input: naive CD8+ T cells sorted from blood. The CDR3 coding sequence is TGTGCCAGTAGTATCAGCTGGGACAGGGGGGTCTATGGCTACACCTTC. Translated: CASSISWDRGVYGYTF.